This is a list of T cell receptor beta chains from one sample in a study of cytomegalovirus exposure and HLA in healthy donors. Clones were sequenced by immunoSEQ multiplex PCR, and TCRdb holds only the in-frame ones, with some missing. The sample has 130,000 to 150,000 clones, 88% seen once. Material: PBMCs. These TCRs come from a woman between 18 and 29 years old in good health and CMV-seropositive. CDR3s include the opening cysteine and the closing phenylalanine or tryptophan. Fields, in order: V gene, J gene, D gene, clone size, CDR3 protein, CDR3 DNA. D genes are given only for firm matches. Clone size appears in some rows only: once, few, many, or a class for an expanded clone.

>TRBV28|TRBJ1-2|.|.
CASRPSGGRVYGYTF
TGTGCCAGCAGACCGTCGGGGGGACGCGTGTATGGCTACACCTTC
>TRBV5-1|TRBJ1-1|.|.
CASSLGVAHSTEAFF
TGCGCCAGCAGCTTGGGAGTTGCTCATAGCACTGAAGCTTTCTTT
>TRBV6-5|TRBJ2-3|TRBD2|.
CASSYAGGTDTQYF
TGTGCCAGCAGTTACGCGGGGGGCACAGATACGCAGTATTTT
>TRBV4-2|TRBJ2-1|TRBD2|.
CASSQGQREGHEQFF
TGTGCCAGCAGCCAAGGACAGCGGGAGGGCCATGAGCAGTTCTTC
>TRBV27|TRBJ2-7|TRBD2|.
CASSLGGGRNEQYF
TGTGCCAGCAGTTTGGGCGGGGGGAGAAACGAGCAGTACTTC
>TRBV7-8|TRBJ1-2|TRBD1|.
CASSWAGTGSNYGYTF
TGTGCCAGCAGCTGGGCCGGGACAGGGAGTAACTATGGCTACACCTTC
>TRBV6-5|TRBJ1-4|TRBD1|.
CASSYARGLGNEKLFF
TGTGCCAGCAGTTACGCCAGGGGGCTTGGTAATGAAAAACTGTTTTTT
>TRBV7-6|TRBJ2-6|.|.
CASSSQASGANVLTF
TGTGCCAGCAGCTCTCAGGCCTCTGGGGCCAACGTCCTGACTTTC
>TRBV5-1|TRBJ1-2|.|.
CASSFEGLSGYTF
TGCGCCAGCAGCTTCGAGGGATTAAGTGGCTACACCTTC
>TRBV28|TRBJ1-6|.|.
CASSLLGAQGYNSPLHF
TGTGCCAGCAGTTTACTTGGGGCCCAAGGATATAATTCACCCCTCCACTTT
>TRBV5-1|TRBJ1-2|TRBD1|.
CASRLGTGTGRDGYTF
TGCGCCAGCCGCTTAGGAACCGGGACAGGAAGGGATGGCTACACCTTC
>TRBV15|TRBJ2-5|.|.
CATSRELAGGQETQYF
TGTGCCACCAGCAGAGAACTAGCTGGTGGCCAAGAGACCCAGTACTTC
>TRBV6-5|TRBJ1-3|.|.
CASRDAGISGNTIYF
TGTGCCAGCAGAGACGCAGGGATCTCTGGAAACACCATATATTTT
>TRBV6-5|TRBJ1-6|.|.
CASSYRGRSPLHF
TGTGCCAGCAGTTATAGGGGGAGATCACCCCTCCACTTT
>TRBV7-9|TRBJ2-7|.|.
CASSLGHMYEQYF
TGTGCCAGCAGCTTAGGGCATATGTACGAGCAGTACTTC
>TRBV7-9|TRBJ1-1|.|.
CASSPTSPGDTEAFF
TGTGCCAGCAGCCCGACCTCTCCAGGGGACACTGAAGCTTTCTTT
>TRBV7-9|TRBJ1-2|.|.
CALGGNYGYTF
TGTGCCTTGGGGGGTAACTATGGCTACACCTTC
>TRBV6-1|TRBJ2-6|.|.
CASSWAGAGANVLTF
TGTGCCAGCAGCTGGGCGGGTGCTGGGGCCAACGTCCTGACTTTC
>TRBV28|TRBJ2-2|TRBD1|few
CASSLTGGGSGELFF
TGTGCCAGCAGCTTGACAGGGGGAGGTTCCGGGGAGCTGTTTTTT
>TRBV5-1|TRBJ1-1|.|.
CASSLRFRGDTEAFF
TGCGCCAGCAGCTTGAGATTTCGGGGGGACACTGAAGCTTTCTTT
>TRBV2|TRBJ2-5|.|.
CASSRGGETQYF
TGTGCCAGCAGCAGGGGCGGGGAGACCCAGTACTTC
>TRBV2|TRBJ1-2|.|.
CASSETGIYGYTF
TGTGCCAGCAGTGAAACAGGGATCTATGGCTACACCTTC
>TRBV7-3|TRBJ2-3|TRBD2|.
CASSSSSGGFTDTQYF
TGTGCCAGCAGCTCTTCTAGCGGGGGATTCACAGATACGCAGTATTTT
>TRBV6-5|TRBJ1-5|TRBD1|.
CASRGQGASNQPQHF
TGTGCCAGCAGGGGACAGGGGGCGTCGAATCAGCCCCAGCATTTT
>TRBV30|TRBJ2-2|.|few
CASRYTGELFF
TGTGCCTCCAGGTACACCGGGGAGCTGTTTTTT
>TRBV4-1|TRBJ2-2|.|.
CASSQEPLAGELFF
TGCGCCAGCAGCCAAGAACCCCTAGCCGGGGAGCTGTTTTTT
>TRBV4-1|TRBJ1-2|.|.
CASSQPRTRLPGYTF
TGCGCCAGCAGCCAACCAAGGACAAGGCTGCCCGGCTACACCTTC
>TRBV9|TRBJ2-1|.|.
CASSVDSGGASYNEQFF
TGTGCCAGCAGCGTAGACTCTGGGGGCGCGTCCTACAATGAGCAGTTCTTC